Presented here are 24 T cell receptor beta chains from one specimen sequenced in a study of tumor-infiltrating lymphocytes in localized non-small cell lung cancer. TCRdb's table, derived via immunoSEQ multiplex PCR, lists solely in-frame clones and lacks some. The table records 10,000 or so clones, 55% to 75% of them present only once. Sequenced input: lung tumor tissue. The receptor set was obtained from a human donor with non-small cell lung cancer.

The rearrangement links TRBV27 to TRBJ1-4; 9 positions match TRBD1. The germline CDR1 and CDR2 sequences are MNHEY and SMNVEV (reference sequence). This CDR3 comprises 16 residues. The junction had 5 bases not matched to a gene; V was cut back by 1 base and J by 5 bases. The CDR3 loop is CASSLLPGQGNEKLFF. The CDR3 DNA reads TGTGCCAGCAGTTTATTGCCGGGACAGGGCAATGAAAAACTGTTTTTT.

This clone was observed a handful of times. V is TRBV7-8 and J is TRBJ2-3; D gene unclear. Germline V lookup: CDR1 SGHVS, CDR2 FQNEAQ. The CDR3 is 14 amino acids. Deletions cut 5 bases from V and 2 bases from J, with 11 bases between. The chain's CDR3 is CASSPYVSTDTQYF. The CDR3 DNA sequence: TGTGCCAGCAGCCCCTATGTGTCCACAGATACGCAGTATTTT. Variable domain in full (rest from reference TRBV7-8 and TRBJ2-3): GAGVSQSPRYKVAKRGQDVALRCDPISGHVSLFWYQQALGQGPEFLTYFQNEAQLDKSGLPSDRFFAERPEGSVSTLKIQRTQQEDSAVYLCASSPYVSTDTQYFGPGTRLTVL.

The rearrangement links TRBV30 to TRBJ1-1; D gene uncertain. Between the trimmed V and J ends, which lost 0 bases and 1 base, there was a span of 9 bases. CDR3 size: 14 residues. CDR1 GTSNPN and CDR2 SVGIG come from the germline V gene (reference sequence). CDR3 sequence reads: CAWSVRVGNTEAFF. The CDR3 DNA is TGTGCCTGGAGTGTTAGGGTTGGGAACACTGAAGCTTTCTTT.

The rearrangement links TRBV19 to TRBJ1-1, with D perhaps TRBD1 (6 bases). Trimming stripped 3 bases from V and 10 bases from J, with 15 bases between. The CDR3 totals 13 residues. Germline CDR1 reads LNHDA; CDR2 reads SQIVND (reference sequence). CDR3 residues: CASSITEIGGAFF. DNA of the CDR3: TGTGCCAGTAGTATTACCGAGATAGGGGGAGCTTTCTTT.

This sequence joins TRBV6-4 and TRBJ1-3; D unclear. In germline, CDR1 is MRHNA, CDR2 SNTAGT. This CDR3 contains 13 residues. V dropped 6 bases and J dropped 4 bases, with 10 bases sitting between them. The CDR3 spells CASSLNAGNTIYF. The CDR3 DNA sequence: TGTGCCAGCAGCCTAAACGCCGGAAACACCATATATTTT.

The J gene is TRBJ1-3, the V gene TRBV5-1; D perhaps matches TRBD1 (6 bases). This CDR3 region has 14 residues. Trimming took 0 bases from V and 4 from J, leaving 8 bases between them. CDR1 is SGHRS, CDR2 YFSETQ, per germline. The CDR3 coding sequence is TGCGCCAGCAGCTTGGTAGGACAGGGAAACACCATATATTTT. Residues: CASSLVGQGNTIYF.

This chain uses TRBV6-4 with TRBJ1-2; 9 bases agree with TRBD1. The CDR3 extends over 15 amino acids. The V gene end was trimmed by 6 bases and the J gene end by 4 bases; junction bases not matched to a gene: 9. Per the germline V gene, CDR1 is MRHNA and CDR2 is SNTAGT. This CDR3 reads CASSDTGGASYGYTF. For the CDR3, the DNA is TGTGCCAGCAGCGATACAGGGGGCGCGAGCTATGGCTACACCTTC.

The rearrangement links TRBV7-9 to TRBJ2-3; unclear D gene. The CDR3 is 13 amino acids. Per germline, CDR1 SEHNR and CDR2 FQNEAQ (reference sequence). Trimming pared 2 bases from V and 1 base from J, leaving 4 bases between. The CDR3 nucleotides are TGTGCCAGCAGCTTAATTGGCACAGATACGCAGTATTTT. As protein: CASSLIGTDTQYF.

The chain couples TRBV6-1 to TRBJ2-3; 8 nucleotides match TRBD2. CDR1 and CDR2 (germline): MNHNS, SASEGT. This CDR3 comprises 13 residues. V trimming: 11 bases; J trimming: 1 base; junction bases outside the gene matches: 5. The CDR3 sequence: CALGRDGTDTQYF. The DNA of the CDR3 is TGTGCCCTCGGGAGGGACGGCACAGATACGCAGTATTTT.

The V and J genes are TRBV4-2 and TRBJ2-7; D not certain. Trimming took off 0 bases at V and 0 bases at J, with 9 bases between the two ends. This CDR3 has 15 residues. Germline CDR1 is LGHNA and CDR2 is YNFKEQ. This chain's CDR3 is CASSQERTFSYEQYF. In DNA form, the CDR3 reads TGTGCCAGCAGCCAAGAGCGGACCTTCTCCTACGAGCAGTACTTC.

The CDR3 sequence: CASSLRTGGPDTQYF. The CDR3 nucleotides are TGCGCCAGCAGCTTGCGAACGGGAGGGCCAGATACGCAGTATTTT. The rearrangement uses TRBV5-1 and TRBJ2-3, with TRBD2 matching 8 bases. This CDR3 contains 15 residues. Germline V gives CDR1 SGHRS, CDR2 YFSETQ. The junction had 5 bases not matched to a gene; V was cut back by 1 base and J by 4 bases.

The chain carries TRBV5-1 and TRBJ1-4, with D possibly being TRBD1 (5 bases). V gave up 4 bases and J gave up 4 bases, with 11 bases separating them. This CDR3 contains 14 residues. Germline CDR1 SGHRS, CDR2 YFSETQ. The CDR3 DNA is TGCGCCAGCAGCAGGGACGGAGGTAATGAAAAACTGTTTTTT. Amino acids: CASSRDGGNEKLFF. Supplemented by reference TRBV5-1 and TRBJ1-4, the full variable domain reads KAGVTQTPRYLIKTRGQQVTLSCSPISGHRSVSWYQQTPGQGLQFLFEYFSETQRNKGNFPGRFSGRQFSNSRSEMNVSTLELGDSALYLCASSRDGGNEKLFFGSGTQLSVL.

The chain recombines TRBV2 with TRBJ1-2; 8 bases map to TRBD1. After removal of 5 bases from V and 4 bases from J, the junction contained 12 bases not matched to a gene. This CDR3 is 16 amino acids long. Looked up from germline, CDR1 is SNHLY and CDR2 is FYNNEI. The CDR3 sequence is CASSRDRTSASYGYTF. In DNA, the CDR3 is TGTGCCAGCAGTAGGGACAGGACCTCGGCTAGCTATGGCTACACCTTC.

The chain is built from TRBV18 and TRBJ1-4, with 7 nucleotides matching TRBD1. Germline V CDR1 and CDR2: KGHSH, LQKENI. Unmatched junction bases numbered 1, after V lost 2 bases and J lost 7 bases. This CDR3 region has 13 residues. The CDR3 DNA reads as TGTGCCAGCTCACCAAGGACAGGTGAAAAACTGTTTTTT. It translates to CASSPRTGEKLFF.

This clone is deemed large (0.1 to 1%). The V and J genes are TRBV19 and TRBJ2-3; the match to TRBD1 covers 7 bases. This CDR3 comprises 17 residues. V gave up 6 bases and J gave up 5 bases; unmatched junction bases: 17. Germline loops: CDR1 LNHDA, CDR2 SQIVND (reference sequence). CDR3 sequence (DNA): TGTGCCAGTAGCTTTGAGACGGTCACAGGGGTATTAGATACGCAGTATTTT. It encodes CASSFETVTGVLDTQYF. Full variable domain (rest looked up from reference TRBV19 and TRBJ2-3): DGGITQSPKYLFRKEGQNVTLSCEQNLNHDAMYWYRQDPGQGLRLIYYSQIVNDFQKGDIAEGYSVSREKKESFPLTVTSAQKNPTAFYLCASSFETVTGVLDTQYFGPGTRLTVL.

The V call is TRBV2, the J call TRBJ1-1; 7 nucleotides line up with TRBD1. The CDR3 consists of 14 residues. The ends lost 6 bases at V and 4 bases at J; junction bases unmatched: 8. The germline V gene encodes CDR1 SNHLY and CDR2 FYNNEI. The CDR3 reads CASSRGTAGTEAFF. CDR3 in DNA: TGTGCCAGCAGCCGGGGGACAGCCGGCACTGAAGCTTTCTTT.

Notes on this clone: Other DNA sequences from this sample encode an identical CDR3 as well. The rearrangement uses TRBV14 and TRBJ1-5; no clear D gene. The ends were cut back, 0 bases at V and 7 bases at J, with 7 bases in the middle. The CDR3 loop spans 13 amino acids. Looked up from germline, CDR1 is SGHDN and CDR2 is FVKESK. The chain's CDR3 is CASSQDLGQPQHF. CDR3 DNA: TGTGCCAGCAGCCAAGATCTGGGACAGCCCCAGCATTTT.

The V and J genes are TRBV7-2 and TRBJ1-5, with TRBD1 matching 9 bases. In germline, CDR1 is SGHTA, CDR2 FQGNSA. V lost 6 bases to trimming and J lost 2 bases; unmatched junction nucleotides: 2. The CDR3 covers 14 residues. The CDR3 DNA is TGTGCCAGCAGTCGGGACAGGGGCAATCAGCCCCAGCATTTT. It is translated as CASSRDRGNQPQHF.

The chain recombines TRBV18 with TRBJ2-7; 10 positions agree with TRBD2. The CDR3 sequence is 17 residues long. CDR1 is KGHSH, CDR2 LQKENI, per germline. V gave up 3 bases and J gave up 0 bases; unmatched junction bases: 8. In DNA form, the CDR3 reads TGTGCCAGCTCACCTCCTCGGACTAGCGGAAGCTCCTACGAGCAGTACTTC. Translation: CASSPPRTSGSSYEQYF.

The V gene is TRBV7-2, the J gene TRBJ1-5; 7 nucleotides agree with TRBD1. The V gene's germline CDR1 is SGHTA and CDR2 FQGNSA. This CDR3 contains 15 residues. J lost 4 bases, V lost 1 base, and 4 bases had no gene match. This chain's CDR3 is CASSLGTGKNQPQHF. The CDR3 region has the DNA TGTGCCAGCAGCTTAGGGACAGGAAAAAATCAGCCCCAGCATTTT.

In DNA form, the CDR3 reads TGTGCCAGCAGTTACTCAGGCCAGGGGAACAATGAGCAGTTCTTC. Protein: CASSYSGQGNNEQFF. The chain carries TRBV6-5 and TRBJ2-1; possibly TRBD1 for D (6 bases). V shed 0 bases and J shed 5 bases, with 11 bases lying between them. Germline V gene lookup returns CDR1 MNHEY and CDR2 SVGAGI. The CDR3 is 15 residues long.

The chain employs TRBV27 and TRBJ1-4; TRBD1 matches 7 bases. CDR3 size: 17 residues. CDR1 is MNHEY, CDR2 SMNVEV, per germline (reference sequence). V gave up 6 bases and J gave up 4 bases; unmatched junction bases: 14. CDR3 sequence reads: CASSLRDSGTVNEKLFF. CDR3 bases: TGTGCCAGCAGCTTAAGGGATTCCGGGACAGTTAATGAAAAACTGTTTTTT.

The CDR3 region has the DNA TGTGCCAGTAGTAGGGGGACTAGCGGGACTTACGAGCAGTACTTC. Protein product: CASSRGTSGTYEQYF. This chain uses TRBV19 with TRBJ2-7; 13 bases fit TRBD2. The CDR3 is 15 residues long. After removal of 4 bases from V and 4 bases from J, the junction contained 4 bases not matched to a gene. From germline, CDR1 is LNHDA and CDR2 SQIVND (reference sequence).

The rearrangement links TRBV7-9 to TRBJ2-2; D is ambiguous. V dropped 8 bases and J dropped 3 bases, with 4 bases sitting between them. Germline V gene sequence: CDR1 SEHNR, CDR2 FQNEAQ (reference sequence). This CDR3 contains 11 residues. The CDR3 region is CASLDTGELFF. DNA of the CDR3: TGTGCCAGCCTTGACACCGGGGAGCTGTTTTTT.